The TCR beta chain under discussion was sequenced for a study of blood T cell repertoires in COVID-19. The overall study: PBMCs, B-cell-depleted T cells, or T cells were the source of the cDNA or gDNA that made up the material.

Only in-frame clones appear in the TCRdb table, and some are missing; sequencing was by immunoSEQ multiplex PCR. The sample holds 200,000 to 250,000 clones, almost 90% seen once. The participants were between roughly 18 and 100 years old and came from about two dozen US areas. Participant reports of clinical history set cohort assignment. V was shortened by 3 bases and J by 7 bases, with 10 bases between the two germline ends. The CDR3 totals 13 residues. The clonotype comes from a woman between 45 and 60 years old with acute COVID-19. What was sequenced was PBMCs or T cells enriched from blood (not recorded which). The chain recombines TRBV12-3 or TRBV12-4 with TRBJ2-1; possibly TRBD1 for D (6 bases). DNA of the CDR3: TGTGCCAGCAGTTTGGACGACAGGAATGAGCAGTTCTTC. It specifies CASSLDDRNEQFF.